Sequencing of this T cell receptor beta chain was carried out in a study of CD8 T cells in ankylosing spondylitis. Germline CDR1 and CDR2: LGHNA and YSLEER. This CDR3 is 13 amino acids long. Study-wide results and caveats: Several highly homologous variants made up a TCR beta motif that seemed to typify ankylosing spondylitis blood. Matched ankylosing spondylitis synovial fluid reportedly showed significant enrichment of disease-linked clones. A subset of motif variants has previously been described in the synovial fluid and blood of reactive arthritis. Disease-linked clones bore a CD8+ phenotype and were relatively rare in peripheral blood.

There are a few counts of this clonotype. Antigen specificity is unknown. Germline is not matched at one junction end, which may reflect a read error. Libraries of TCR beta came from quantitative 5'-RACE with molecular barcodes. TCRdb reprocessed the 5' RACE reads with MiXCR, giving one entry per CDR3 protein. The sample has a few hundred thousand distinct CDR3 sequences, under 8.5% seen once. This TCR came from a male donor with ankylosing spondylitis. This chain joins TRBV4-3 and TRBJ2-5; unclear D gene. Sequenced material: blood, either unsorted or a sorted T cell fraction (not recorded which). This chain's CDR3 is CASSQASQGTQYF. Here the CDR3 DNA reads TGCGCCAGCAGCCAAGCAAGCCAAGGGACCCAGTACTTC.